This record covers a single TCR beta chain. The antigen is unknown. The entry originates in a study of PD-L1 blockade in urothelial cancer. Study information: Prior regimens of chemotherapy numbered 0 to 3 per patient. Study-level results: Blood TCR clonality below the median before treatment was a predictor of better survival.

The CDR3 is 15 residues long. Germline-derived CDR1 and CDR2 are MNHEY and SVGAGI. V shed 7 bases and J shed 5 bases, with 21 bases lying between them. Regarding time point: pretreatment peripheral blood. Each patient gave between 1 and 8 samples of peripheral blood mononuclear cells, which were collected pretreatment and during treatment. Assay used: immunoSEQ multiplex PCR; TCRdb lists only in-frame clones, some missing. The sample shows fewer than 60,000 clones, 80% to 90% of them seen only once. The specimen was PBMCs, collected around atezolizumab (anti-PD-L1) treatment. The TCR was taken from a man between 65 and 85 years old with urothelial cancer. The genes are TRBV6-5 and TRBJ2-7; D perhaps matches TRBD2 (7 bases). The CDR3 DNA sequence: TGTGCCAGCACCAAGGGGGGGGCAGGAGGGAACGAGCAGTACTTC. Protein: CASTKGGAGGNEQYF.